One sample yielded the 9 T cell receptor beta chains listed below, sequenced in a study of tumour-infiltrating T cells in Burkitt lymphoma. Sequenced by immunoSEQ multiplex PCR; TCRdb stores in-frame clones only, minus some. The repertoire has more than 45,000 clones, more than 25% of them found once; the top ten carry 2.9%. Material: tumor tissue. The receptors derive from a human donor with Burkitt lymphoma.

This clone was seen more than once but under ten times. The chain employs TRBV7-9 and TRBJ2-7, with D possibly TRBD2 on 5 matching bases. The germline V and J ends were trimmed by 2 bases and 1 base, with 6 bases remaining between them. Germline CDR1 and CDR2: SEHNR and FQNEAQ (reference sequence). The CDR3 runs 13 residues. DNA for the CDR3: TGTGCCAGCAGCTTACCGGGGTCCTACGAGCAGTACTTC. This encodes CASSLPGSYEQYF. The full variable domain, in which reference TRBV7-9 and TRBJ2-7 provide the parts outside the CDR3, is DTGVSQNPRHKITKRGQNVTFRCDPISEHNRLYWYRQTLGQGPEFLTYFQNEAQLEKSRLLSDRFSAERPKGSFSTLEIQRTEQGDSAMYLCASSLPGSYEQYFGPGTRLTVT.

In DNA, the CDR3 is TGTGCCATCAGGGAGGGACAGCGGAACACTGAAGCTTTCTTT. Its translation is CAIREGQRNTEAFF. The chain recombines TRBV10-3 with TRBJ1-1, with 7 bases identical to TRBD1. Germline loops: CDR1 ENHRY, CDR2 SYGVKD. The CDR3 consists of 14 residues. V trimming: 6 bases; J trimming: 1 base; junction bases outside the gene matches: 5.

Concerning this clone itself: One end of the junction varies from germline; a read error may be responsible. The V call is TRBV18, the J call TRBJ1-6, with D tentatively TRBD1 (5 bases). Germline V CDR1 and CDR2: KGHSH, LQKENI. The CDR3 loop spans 15 amino acids. CDR3 residues: CASSPRGDGGSPLHF. Written as DNA, the CDR3 is TGTGCCAGCTCCCCACGAGGGGATGGGGGTTCACCCCTCCACTTT. Supplemented by reference TRBV18 and TRBJ1-6, the full variable domain reads NAGVMQNPRHLVRRRGQEARLRCSPMKGHSHVYWYRQLPEEGLKFMVYLQKENIIDESGMPKERFSAEFPKEGPSILRIQQVVRGDSAAYFCASSPRGDGGSPLHFGNGTRLTVT.

This clone turned up a few times. V gene TRBV15 combines with J gene TRBJ2-2, with D perhaps TRBD1 (5 bases). The length of the CDR3 is 13 residues. Germline loops: CDR1 LNHNV, CDR2 YYDKDF (reference sequence). V lost 7 bases, J lost 7 bases, and 13 bases lay in between. The CDR3 region is CATTAGLGGELFF. Written as DNA, the CDR3 is TGTGCCACCACGGCAGGGCTCGGCGGGGAGCTGTTTTTT.

The rearrangement joins TRBV13 to TRBJ2-5; D not certain. Germline CDR1 reads PRHDT; CDR2 reads FYEKMQ (reference sequence). V lost 2 bases to trimming and J lost 4 bases, with 2 bases between them. The CDR3 spans 11 residues. The CDR3 is CASSLRETQYF. The CDR3 nucleotides are TGTGCCAGCAGCTTACGAGAGACCCAGTACTTC.

The chain combines TRBV4-2 with TRBJ2-2, with a weak D call TRBD2 (5 bases). Trimming removed 3 bases from V and 1 base from J, with 15 bases in between. The germline gives CDR1 LGHNA, CDR2 YNFKEQ. The CDR3 sequence is 17 residues long. CDR3 sequence: CASSHGPQLENTGELFF. CDR3 bases: TGTGCCAGCAGCCATGGACCTCAACTAGAGAACACCGGGGAGCTGTTTTTT.

In this sample, this clone turned up once. The chain links TRBV7-6 to TRBJ2-1; 9 positions match TRBD2. Germline trimming cut 5 bases from V and 3 bases from J; bases unmatched to any gene: 8. CDR1 and CDR2 from the germline V gene are SGHVS and FNYEAQ. The CDR3 totals 16 residues. CDR3 sequence (DNA): TGTGCCAGCAGCCGTACTGGTAGCGGGGGCTACAATGAGCAGTTCTTC. It is translated as CASSRTGSGGYNEQFF.

This clone was seen a handful of times. The rearrangement links TRBV5-1 to TRBJ2-3, with 10 bases aligning to TRBD2. Germline CDR1 reads SGHRS; CDR2 reads YFSETQ. V lost 0 bases to trimming and J lost 1 base; unmatched junction nucleotides: 8. The CDR3 consists of 18 residues. The CDR3 DNA follows: TGCGCCAGCAGCTTGGCGGCTAGCGGGGGATTCGGCACAGATACGCAGTATTTT. This translates into CASSLAASGGFGTDTQYF.

CDR3 amino acids: CASSSYRGGMNTEAFF. CDR3 sequence (DNA): TGCGCCAGCAGCTCTTACAGGGGGGGCATGAACACTGAAGCTTTCTTT. The rearrangement joins TRBV5-1 to TRBJ1-1, with 8 bases fitting TRBD1. V was clipped by 3 bases and J by 0 bases; unmatched bases: 7. The CDR3 contains 16 residues. Germline V gene sequence: CDR1 SGHRS, CDR2 YFSETQ.